A selection of T cell receptor beta chains follows, all from one sample in a study of blood T cell repertoires in COVID-19. TCRdb's copy holds only in-frame clones and misses some; the assay was immunoSEQ multiplex PCR. The sample has some 94,000 clones; around nine tenths are singletons. Sample: peripheral blood. The origin of the receptors is a human donor in a cohort sampled during active COVID-19. The CDR3 runs from the conserved cysteine through the conserved F or W. The order of the fields is J gene, V gene, CDR3 protein.

TRBJ2-5	TRBV6-5	CASSYGRFWETQYF
TRBJ2-5	TRBV9	CASSVGSLVQETQYF
TRBJ2-2	TRBV24-1	CATPRPGDTGELFF
TRBJ1-6	TRBV6-4	CASSLIGQGESPLHF
TRBJ2-5	TRBV2	CASKRLAGQETQYF
TRBJ2-3	TRBV4-2	CASSQENKRTDTQYF
TRBJ2-5	TRBV4-1	CASSQGTSQETQYF
TRBJ2-1	TRBV3-1/TRBV3-2	CASSQVEQGKQQFF
TRBJ1-1	TRBV7-9	CASSSQGATEAFF
TRBJ1-5	TRBV19	CASSIAGRGNQPQHF
TRBJ2-7	TRBV10-3	CAISESWTALNEQYF
TRBJ1-5	TRBV19	CASSVDRIGQPQHF
TRBJ2-7	TRBV4-1	CASNLEHTGRYEQYF
TRBJ2-2	TRBV4-2	CASSQDGTELTGELFF
TRBJ1-4	TRBV3-1/TRBV3-2	CASSARLNEKLFF
TRBJ2-7	TRBV11-3	CASSSGGPPYF
TRBJ2-1	TRBV29-1	CSVVFEVSSYNEQFF
TRBJ2-5	TRBV11-2	CASSLVSQGAETQYF
TRBJ1-1	TRBV30	CAWSVGGRAEAFF
TRBJ2-1	TRBV25-1	CASSELGSASGTNEQFF
TRBJ1-5	TRBV19	CASSKSREIKNQPQHF
TRBJ2-7	TRBV5-1	CASSLAVAQAYEQYF
TRBJ1-5	TRBV28	CASKPWTAYSNQPQHF
TRBJ1-6	TRBV7-6	CASSLAEGKPLHF
TRBJ2-4	TRBV4-1	CASSQDEGVSKNIQYF
TRBJ2-2	TRBV2	CAARNRDRPNTGELFF
TRBJ1-2	TRBV18	CASSPRQGSTKGYTF
TRBJ2-7	TRBV2	CASSEAGTEYEQYF
TRBJ2-3	TRBV2	CASSEASASSTDTQYF
TRBJ2-2	TRBV28	CASSWDRGSGELFF
TRBJ1-4	TRBV7-9	CASSLVSGGNEKLFF